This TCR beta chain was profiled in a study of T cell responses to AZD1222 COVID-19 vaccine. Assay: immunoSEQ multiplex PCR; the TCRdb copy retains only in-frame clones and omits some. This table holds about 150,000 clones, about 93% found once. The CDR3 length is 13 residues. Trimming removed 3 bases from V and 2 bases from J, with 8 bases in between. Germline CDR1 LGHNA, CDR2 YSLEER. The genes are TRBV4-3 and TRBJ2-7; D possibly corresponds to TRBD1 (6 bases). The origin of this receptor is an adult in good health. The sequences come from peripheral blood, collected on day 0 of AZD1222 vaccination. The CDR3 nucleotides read TGCGCCAGCAGCCACAGACAGGCCTACGAGCAGTACTTC. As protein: CASSHRQAYEQYF.